Listed here are 8 T cell receptor beta chains from one sample, sequenced in a study. TCRdb analysed the RT-PCR reads with MiXCR anew, one entry per CDR3 protein. The table lists more than 600,000 distinct CDR3 sequences, 13% to 15% of them singletons. Sequencing used memory CD4+ T cells from blood. These receptors came from a female donor in good health, serving as a healthy control.

This chain joins TRBV5-1 and TRBJ2-7; D remains ambiguous. V was shortened by 2 bases and J by 3 bases, with 9 bases between the two germline ends. The length of the CDR3 is 13 residues. CDR1 is SGHRS, CDR2 YFSETQ, per germline. The chain's CDR3 is CASSFEGLYEQYF. The CDR3 DNA reads as TGCGCCAGCAGCTTCGAAGGCCTCTACGAGCAGTACTTC.

The rearrangement joins TRBV30 to TRBJ2-1; 12 bases are a match to TRBD2. CDR1 GTSNPN and CDR2 SVGIG come from the germline V gene (reference sequence). CDR3 length: 13 amino acids. Germline trimming cut 1 base from V and 10 bases from J; bases unmatched to any gene: 2. The CDR3 DNA sequence: TGTGCCTGGAGTGGGCTAGCGGGAGGGGAGCAGTTCTTC. Residues: CAWSGLAGGEQFF.

V gene TRBV28 combines with J gene TRBJ2-5, with a possible D match to TRBD2 (5 bases). With 3 bases removed from V and 4 bases from J, the gap between germline ends came to 9 bases. The CDR3 sequence is 13 residues long. The germline gives CDR1 MDHEN, CDR2 SYDVKM. CDR3 DNA: TGTGCCAGCAGTTTTCCTAGCTTAGAGACCCAGTACTTC. Translation gives CASSFPSLETQYF.

This clonotype has a handful of counts. The V gene is TRBV27, the J gene TRBJ2-7; no firm D call. The V and J ends lost 2 bases and 6 bases respectively, with 11 bases between them. The CDR3 contains 13 residues. CDR1 is MNHEY and CDR2 is SMNVEV in the germline V gene (reference sequence). CDR3: CASSLNSLSEQYF. The CDR3 coding sequence is TGTGCCAGCAGTTTAAACAGTCTTAGCGAGCAGTACTTC.

The chain carries TRBV3-1 and TRBJ1-6; D is perhaps TRBD1 (6 bases). The CDR3 loop spans 14 amino acids. V lost 3 bases and J 9 bases, leaving 12 bases between the germline ends. Germline CDR1 and CDR2: LGHDT and YNNKEL (reference sequence). The CDR3 protein is CASSQDGGGSPLHF. The CDR3 DNA is TGTGCCAGCAGCCAGGACGGAGGGGGTTCACCCCTCCACTTT. Variable domain in full (rest from reference TRBV3-1 and TRBJ1-6): DTAVSQTPKYLVTQMGNDKSIKCEQNLGHDTMYWYKQDSKKFLKIMFSYNNKELIINETVPNRFSPKSPDKAHLNLHINSLELGDSAVYFCASSQDGGGSPLHFGNGTRLTVT.

The sample holds many counts of this clonotype. This chain's CDR3 is CASSRMAGQRTDTQYF. The CDR3 region has the DNA TGCGCCAGCAGCCGGATGGCGGGACAGCGCACAGATACGCAGTATTTT. The chain combines TRBV4-1 with TRBJ2-3; a possible D gene is TRBD1 (7 bases). V was clipped by 4 bases and J by 1 base, with 15 bases between them. CDR1 is MGHRA, CDR2 YSYEKL, per germline. This CDR3 spans 16 amino acids.

This clonotype came up a few times. This sequence joins TRBV12-3 or TRBV12-4 and TRBJ1-1; no clear D. V dropped 5 bases and J dropped 4 bases, with 11 bases sitting between them. The CDR3 is 13 residues long. The CDR3 reads CASSIARSTEAFF. The CDR3 DNA sequence: TGTGCCAGCAGTATCGCAAGGTCCACTGAAGCTTTCTTT.

This chain joins TRBV12-3 or TRBV12-4 and TRBJ1-1; D ambiguous. V was trimmed by 1 base and J by 4 bases, leaving 13 bases between them. The CDR3 covers 15 residues. CDR3 bases: TGTGCCAGCAGTTTAGAACGGGGAGAAGTCACTGAAGCTTTCTTT. Translating gives CASSLERGEVTEAFF.